The T cell receptor (beta chain) under discussion was sequenced for a study of regulatory T cells in long-lasting Graves disease. Study-level background: Antithyroid drugs had been taken under 3 months by newly diagnosed Graves' patients. Study-level results: Persistent patients had a count of shared public clonotypes (over 2,500) that exceeded that of new patients (around 970).

Time point specified: newly diagnosed GD, antithyroid drugs for less than 3 months. TCR sequences were obtained from RNA taken from PBMCs. CDR3-region Arm-PCR and iRepertoire HTBI primers produced the TCR beta libraries. Each CDR3 protein is one row after TCRdb ran MiXCR on the multiplex PCR reads. The data hold roughly 610,000 distinct CDR3 sequences, with roughly 15% observed a single time. Trimming stripped 5 bases from V and 4 bases from J, with 15 bases between. The CDR3 has 15 residues. Germline assignment: CDR1 MNHEY and CDR2 SVGEGT. This clonotype has a count of ten or more. Its antigen remains unidentified. The same sample was also studied in work on T cells in Graves' hyperthyroidism and ophthalmopathy.

The sequence was collected from a woman aged 25-40 years with Graves disease. The chain combines TRBV6-2 or TRBV6-3 with TRBJ1-5; D remains unclear. This specimen was peripheral blood mononuclear cells (PBMCs), taken at new diagnosis, from a patient treated with antithyroid drugs. This CDR3 reads CASSEGPIGNQPQHF. CDR3 bases: TGTGCCAGCAGTGAGGGTCCTATTGGGAATCAGCCCCAGCATTTT.